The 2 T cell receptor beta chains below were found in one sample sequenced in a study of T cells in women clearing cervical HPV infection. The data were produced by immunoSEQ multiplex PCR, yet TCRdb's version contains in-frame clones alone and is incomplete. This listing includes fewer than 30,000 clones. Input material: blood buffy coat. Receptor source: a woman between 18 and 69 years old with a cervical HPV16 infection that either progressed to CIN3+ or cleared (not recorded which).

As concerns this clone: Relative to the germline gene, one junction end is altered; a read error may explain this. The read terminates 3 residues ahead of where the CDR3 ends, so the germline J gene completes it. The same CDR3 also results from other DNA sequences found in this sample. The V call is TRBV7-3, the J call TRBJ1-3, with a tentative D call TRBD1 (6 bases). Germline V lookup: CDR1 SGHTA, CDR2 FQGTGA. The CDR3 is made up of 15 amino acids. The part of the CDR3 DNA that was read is TGTGCCAGCAGCTTAATGTACAGGGTTAGAAACACG. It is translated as CASSLMYRVRNT. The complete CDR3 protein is CASSLMYRVRNTIYF.

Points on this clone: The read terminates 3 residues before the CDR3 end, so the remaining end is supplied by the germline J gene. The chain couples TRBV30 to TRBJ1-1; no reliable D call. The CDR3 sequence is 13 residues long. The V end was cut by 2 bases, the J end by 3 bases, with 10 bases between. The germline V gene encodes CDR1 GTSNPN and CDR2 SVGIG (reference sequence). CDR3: CAWSYGVDTEAFF. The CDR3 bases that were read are TGTGCCTGGAGTTACGGGGTCGACACTGAA. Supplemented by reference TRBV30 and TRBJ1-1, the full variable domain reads SQTIHQWPATLVQPVGSPLSLECTVEGTSNPNLYWYRQAAGRGLQLLFYSVGIGQISSEVPQNLSASRPQDRQFILSSKKLLLSDSGFYLCAWSYGVDTEAFFGQGTRLTVV.